What follows are 19 T cell receptor beta chains derived from one specimen sequenced in a study of shared clonotypes between healthy human individuals. The protocol was immunoSEQ multiplex PCR, while the TCRdb copy is restricted to in-frame clones and leaves out a portion. Of about 820,000 clones listed, around 93% are singletons. Positively selected for CCR7, the CD45RO-negative cells used as naive CD8 cells excluded terminally differentiated effector memory CD45RA+ cells. The specimen sequenced was naive CD8+ T cells sorted from blood. These TCRs come from a man aged 30-40 years in good health.

To note about this clone: Other nucleotide sequences from this sample produce the same CDR3. The chain has TRBV27 and TRBJ1-1; D remains ambiguous. CDR1 is MNHEY and CDR2 is SMNVEV in the germline V gene (reference sequence). V was pared by 4 bases and J by 4 bases, with 13 bases between. The CDR3 runs 14 residues. CDR3 loop: CASSSPGRSTEAFF. DNA for the CDR3: TGTGCCAGCAGTTCCCCAGGTAGGAGCACTGAAGCTTTCTTT.

The chain joins TRBV10-3 to TRBJ2-1; 9 nucleotides agree with TRBD2. The CDR3 loop spans 18 amino acids. V shed 6 bases, J shed 7 bases, and the junction held 19 bases outside the gene matches. Germline V gene sequence: CDR1 ENHRY, CDR2 SYGVKD. CDR3 region: CAISPSPVLAGVHNEQFF. The CDR3 region has the DNA TGTGCCATCAGCCCGTCCCCGGTATTAGCGGGAGTTCATAATGAGCAGTTCTTC.

This chain links TRBV18 with TRBJ2-7; a possible D gene is TRBD2 (6 bases). In germline, CDR1 is KGHSH, CDR2 LQKENI. This CDR3 has 12 amino acids. V lost 4 bases and J lost 4, with 8 bases in between. This chain's CDR3 is CASSRGVYEQYF. CDR3 coding DNA: TGTGCCAGCTCACGGGGGGTGTACGAGCAGTACTTC.

This chain connects TRBV27 to TRBJ2-1; perhaps TRBD2 as D (6 bases). The ends were cut back, 6 bases at V and 6 bases at J, with 15 bases in the middle. The CDR3 loop spans 14 amino acids. Germline CDR1 reads MNHEY; CDR2 reads SMNVEV (reference sequence). Here the CDR3 reads CASSSAGLGNEQFF. In nucleotides, the CDR3 is TGTGCCAGCAGCTCCGCGGGGCTAGGCAATGAGCAGTTCTTC.

The rearrangement uses TRBV29-1 and TRBJ2-1; 8 nucleotides line up with TRBD2. Trimming cost V 4 bases and J 8 bases; bases outside gene matches: 7. In germline, CDR1 is SQVTM, CDR2 ANQGSEA. The CDR3 spans 13 residues. For the CDR3, the DNA is TGCAGCGTTGCCGAGAGCGGGAGTTATGAGCAGTTCTTC. It codes for CSVAESGSYEQFF.

The chain employs TRBV10-3 and TRBJ2-7; D not certain. Trimming shortened V by 9 bases and J by 5 bases, and 20 bases separated the two germline ends. This CDR3 is built from 14 residues. Per germline, CDR1 ENHRY and CDR2 SYGVKD. CDR3 region: CAIGSGPIGDEQYF. The CDR3 DNA sequence: TGTGCCATTGGATCGGGCCCCATTGGGGACGAGCAGTACTTC.

V usage is TRBV4-1 and J usage is TRBJ2-5; the D gene could be TRBD1 or TRBD2 (5 bases each). The CDR3 runs 15 residues. Trimming took off 4 bases at V and 1 base at J, with 13 bases between the two ends. CDR1 and CDR2 from the germline V gene are MGHRA and YSYEKL. CDR3 sequence (DNA): TGCGCCAGCAGCCGCACCACGGGGCTCCAAGAGACCCAGTACTTC. Translated: CASSRTTGLQETQYF.

This chain joins TRBV6-6 and TRBJ2-7; D possibly corresponds to TRBD2 (5 bases). CDR1 MNHNY and CDR2 SVGAGI come from the germline V gene (reference sequence). Trimming pared 5 bases from V and 3 bases from J, leaving 17 bases between. The CDR3 runs 15 residues. CDR3 sequence: CASSRLTGKGYEQYF. The CDR3 coding sequence is TGTGCCAGCAGTCGCCTCACGGGGAAGGGCTACGAGCAGTACTTC.

As regards this clone: This sample includes further DNA sequences coding for the same CDR3. The gene calls are TRBV7-9 and TRBJ2-7; 7 bases agree with TRBD1. Germline trimming cut 5 bases from V and 3 bases from J; bases unmatched to any gene: 7. Germline lookup yields CDR1 SEHNR and CDR2 FQNEAQ (reference sequence). The CDR3 runs to 14 residues. The DNA for the CDR3 is TGTGCCAGCAGCCCCCGGGACAGTCACTACGAGCAGTACTTC. Translation gives CASSPRDSHYEQYF.

The gene calls are TRBV7-9 and TRBJ2-3; 7 positions match TRBD2. The germline gives CDR1 SEHNR, CDR2 FQNEAQ (reference sequence). This CDR3 has 17 residues. V lost 7 bases and J lost 4; bases outside the gene matches: 17. CDR3 nucleotide sequence: TGTGCCAGCATGGCTCGGTCACAGCGGGAACCTCCAGATACGCAGTATTTT. This codes for CASMARSQREPPDTQYF.

The J gene is TRBJ1-1, the V gene TRBV7-6; TRBD1 might be the D (5 bases). From germline, CDR1 is SGHVS and CDR2 FNYEAQ. This CDR3 is built from 16 residues. Trimming cost V 4 bases and J 1 base, with 16 bases left between them. CDR3 sequence reads: CASSSFQGRGNTEAFF. The CDR3, as DNA: TGTGCCAGCAGCTCCTTCCAGGGTAGGGGGAACACTGAAGCTTTCTTT.

This chain uses TRBV7-6 with TRBJ2-2, with TRBD1 matching 10 bases. The CDR3 runs 17 residues. J gave up 0 bases and V 6 bases, and 7 bases lay outside the gene matches. CDR1 and CDR2 from the germline V gene are SGHVS and FNYEAQ. The CDR3 spells CASRRTGGPPNTGELFF. DNA for the CDR3: TGTGCCAGCAGGCGGACAGGGGGACCCCCGAACACCGGGGAGCTGTTTTTT.

This clone has a single count. This rearrangement joins TRBV4-1 to TRBJ1-1; no clear D gene. The CDR3 consists of 18 residues. The germline V gene encodes CDR1 MGHRA and CDR2 YSYEKL. V lost 1 base and J lost 0, with 18 bases in between. The CDR3 DNA is TGCGCCAGCAGCCAAGCGGAATTAGGGCCTAATTTGAACACTGAAGCTTTCTTT. Its translation: CASSQAELGPNLNTEAFF.

This chain joins TRBV15 and TRBJ2-5; D ambiguous. V lost 0 bases and J 2 bases, leaving 10 bases between the germline ends. CDR3 size: 15 residues. CDR1 is LNHNV, CDR2 YYDKDF, per germline (reference sequence). CDR3 DNA sequence: TGTGCCACCAGCAGAGAGGTCCCGGTACAAGAGACCCAGTACTTC. It codes for CATSREVPVQETQYF. The complete variable domain, with remaining parts taken from reference TRBV15 and TRBJ2-5, reads DAMVIQNPRYQVTQFGKPVTLSCSQTLNHNVMYWYQQKSSQAPKLLFHYYDKDFNNEADTPDNFQSRRPNTSFCFLDIRSPGLGDTAMYLCATSREVPVQETQYFGPGTRLLVL.

This clone was seen a single time. The rearrangement joins TRBV5-5 to TRBJ1-2; 10 bases map to TRBD1. V shed 4 bases, J shed 3 bases, and the junction held 6 bases outside the gene matches. This CDR3 region has 15 residues. Germline CDR1 reads SGHKS; CDR2 reads YYEKEE (reference sequence). CDR3 region: CASSHGTGEDYGYTF. The CDR3 DNA reads as TGTGCCAGCAGCCACGGGACAGGGGAGGACTATGGCTACACCTTC.

The chain links TRBV4-1 to TRBJ2-1; 12 bases are a match to TRBD2. The CDR3 covers 16 residues. The V segment lost 5 bases and the J segment 5 bases; nucleotides outside the gene matches: 7. Germline CDR1 and CDR2: MGHRA and YSYEKL. DNA for the CDR3: TGCGCCAGCAGCTCACGACTAGCGGGAGATGACAATGAGCAGTTCTTC. Translated: CASSSRLAGDDNEQFF.

The gene calls are TRBV7-9 and TRBJ1-5; D ambiguous. CDR1 and CDR2 (germline): SEHNR, FQNEAQ (reference sequence). The CDR3 totals 12 residues. The V and J ends lost 0 bases and 5 bases respectively, with 2 bases between them. The CDR3 region has the DNA TGTGCCAGCAGCTTAGCGCATCAGCCCCAGCATTTT. It yields the protein CASSLAHQPQHF.

The rearrangement joins TRBV4-1 to TRBJ1-1, with unresolved D. Between the trimmed V and J ends, which lost 0 bases and 11 bases, there was a span of 19 bases. CDR1 is MGHRA, CDR2 YSYEKL, per germline. This CDR3 is 15 amino acids long. DNA of the CDR3: TGCGCCAGCAGCCAAGAAGGCAAGGGAAACCCGAGGGCTTTCTTT. Protein: CASSQEGKGNPRAFF.

The V and J genes are TRBV7-2 and TRBJ2-7; TRBD1 agrees at 8 bases. Germline CDR1 reads SGHTA; CDR2 reads FQGNSA. Germline trimming cut 5 bases from V and 2 bases from J; bases unmatched to any gene: 14. The CDR3 loop spans 17 amino acids. Here the CDR3 reads CASSPPPGQGGAYEQYF. The CDR3 region has the DNA TGTGCCAGCAGCCCCCCCCCTGGACAGGGAGGAGCCTACGAGCAGTACTTC.